Following are 18 T cell receptor beta chains from one sample sequenced in a study of STAT5B mutations in CD4+ large granular lymphocyte leukemia. Method: immunoSEQ multiplex PCR; TCRdb's copy keeps in-frame clones and lacks some. Of 22,000 or so clones in the sample, around 76% were seen once. Sequences were obtained from CD4+ T cells from blood buffy coats. The receptors come from a human donor in good health.

The rearrangement links TRBV6-5 to TRBJ2-1; 9 bases fit TRBD2. The V segment lost 5 bases and the J segment 4 bases; nucleotides outside the gene matches: 6. This CDR3 spans 15 amino acids. The germline V gene has CDR1 MNHEY and CDR2 SVGAGI. CDR3 in amino acids: CASSRGLALYNEQFF. The CDR3 DNA reads as TGTGCCAGCAGTAGGGGACTAGCCCTATACAATGAGCAGTTCTTC.

The V call is TRBV28, the J call TRBJ2-1; TRBD2 matches 10 bases. J lost 4 bases, V lost 8 bases, and 17 bases had no gene match. The CDR3 is 18 amino acids. Germline values: CDR1 MDHEN, CDR2 SYDVKM. CDR3 region: CASVPPGSGGLNYNEQFF. The CDR3 nucleotides read TGTGCCAGCGTGCCACCAGGTAGCGGGGGGCTCAATTACAATGAGCAGTTCTTC.

This clone was recorded once. The chain uses TRBV18 and TRBJ1-4; no clear D. The V and J ends lost 5 bases and 6 bases respectively, with 10 bases between them. CDR1 and CDR2 from the germline V gene are KGHSH and LQKENI. The CDR3 sequence is 13 residues long. The CDR3 spells CASSGLSDEKLFF. The CDR3 nucleotides read TGTGCCAGCTCAGGGTTGTCCGATGAAAAACTGTTTTTT.

The chain links TRBV9 to TRBJ2-5; weak D call: TRBD1 (5 bases). The V and J ends lost 0 bases and 1 base respectively, with 7 bases between them. CDR1 SGDLS and CDR2 YYNGEE come from the germline V gene. The CDR3 loop spans 14 amino acids. The CDR3 is CASSVEQAQETQYF. Written as DNA, the CDR3 is TGTGCCAGCAGCGTAGAACAGGCCCAAGAGACCCAGTACTTC. Together with reference TRBV9 and TRBJ2-5, the CDR3 gives the full variable domain: DSGVTQTPKHLITATGQRVTLRCSPRSGDLSVYWYQQSLDQGLQFLIQYYNGEERAKGNILERFSAQQFPDLHSELNLSSLELGDSALYFCASSVEQAQETQYFGPGTRLLVL.

This chain uses TRBV13 with TRBJ2-2; 11 positions match TRBD1. Per the germline V gene, CDR1 is PRHDT and CDR2 is FYEKMQ (reference sequence). After removal of 3 bases from V and 6 bases from J, the junction contained 0 bases not matched to a gene. The CDR3 length is 14 residues. The CDR3 DNA sequence: TGTGCCAGCAGCTTGGGACAGGGGGCCGGGGAGCTGTTTTTT. This codes for CASSLGQGAGELFF.

This clone was counted between two and nine times. The chain is built from TRBV19 and TRBJ1-5, with D unresolved. Trimming pared 6 bases from V and 2 bases from J, leaving 17 bases between. Germline CDR1 LNHDA, CDR2 SQIVND (reference sequence). The CDR3 spans 16 residues. The CDR3 bases are TGTGCCAGTAGCTCGGCCCCCCAAAGTGGCAATCAGCCCCAGCATTTT. This gives the protein CASSSAPQSGNQPQHF.

This clone has more than one count but fewer than ten. The chain couples TRBV25-1 to TRBJ2-7; D not resolved. With 4 bases removed from V and 5 bases from J, the gap between germline ends came to 18 bases. CDR1 and CDR2 (germline): MGHDK, SYGVNS. This CDR3 comprises 15 residues. The CDR3 reads CASSGVGIPLDEQYF. The CDR3 region has the DNA TGTGCCAGCAGTGGGGTAGGGATCCCTCTGGACGAGCAGTACTTC.

The CDR3 coding sequence is TGTGCCAGCAGCCAAGATCTTTCGACAGCCTCCTACGAGCAGTACTTC. It is translated as CASSQDLSTASYEQYF. V gene TRBV14 combines with J gene TRBJ2-7; TRBD1 might be the D (5 bases). Per germline, CDR1 SGHDN and CDR2 FVKESK. The CDR3 has 16 residues. Trimming removed 0 bases at V and 0 bases at J, with 12 bases between. Drawing the rest from reference TRBV14 and TRBJ2-7, the complete variable domain is EAGVTQFPSHSVIEKGQTVTLRCDPISGHDNLYWYRRVMGKEIKFLLHFVKESKQDESGMPNNRFLAERTGGTYSTLKVQPAELEDSGVYFCASSQDLSTASYEQYFGPGTRLTVT.

V is TRBV18 and J is TRBJ2-3, with a possible D match to TRBD2 (5 bases). Trimming shortened V by 6 bases and J by 0 bases, and 7 bases separated the two germline ends. CDR3 length equals 13 residues. In germline, CDR1 is KGHSH, CDR2 LQKENI. The CDR3 loop reads CASSGLSTDTQYF. CDR3 sequence (DNA): TGTGCCAGCTCCGGACTTAGCACAGATACGCAGTATTTT. The variable domain in full, with the rest retrieved from reference TRBV18 and TRBJ2-3, is NAGVMQNPRHLVRRRGQEARLRCSPMKGHSHVYWYRQLPEEGLKFMVYLQKENIIDESGMPKERFSAEFPKEGPSILRIQQVVRGDSAAYFCASSGLSTDTQYFGPGTRLTVL.

The V call is TRBV27, the J call TRBJ1-2; no definite D call. From germline, CDR1 is MNHEY and CDR2 SMNVEV (reference sequence). V shed 8 bases and J shed 4 bases, with 17 bases lying between them. The CDR3 totals 14 residues. The DNA for the CDR3 is TGTGCCAGCCGCCCGGTTCAACTGTCCTATGGCTACACCTTC. Translation: CASRPVQLSYGYTF.

V and J are TRBV5-1 and TRBJ2-3, with a weak D call TRBD2 (5 bases). CDR3 length equals 16 residues. The germline V gene encodes CDR1 SGHRS and CDR2 YFSETQ. Between the trimmed V and J ends, which lost 4 bases and 2 bases, there was a span of 17 bases. As DNA, the CDR3 is TGCGCCAGCAGCCTCGGGGTTGGCTCTCCCACAGATACGCAGTATTTT. The encoded protein is CASSLGVGSPTDTQYF.

The chain uses TRBV7-3 and TRBJ1-1; TRBD1 is a possible D gene (6 bases). Germline assignment: CDR1 SGHTA and CDR2 FQGTGA. The CDR3 has 13 residues. Between the trimmed V and J ends, which lost 5 bases and 1 base, there was a span of 8 bases. The CDR3 sequence is CASSPGQNTEAFF. CDR3 bases: TGTGCCAGCAGCCCGGGACAGAACACTGAAGCTTTCTTT.

This clone was seen more than once but under ten times. V and J are TRBV30 and TRBJ1-4; tentatively, D is TRBD1 (6 bases). V dropped 7 bases and J dropped 5 bases, with 11 bases sitting between them. Germline loops: CDR1 GTSNPN, CDR2 SVGIG (reference sequence). The CDR3 sequence is 12 residues long. CDR3 DNA sequence: TGTGCCTCGGGACACGGAAATGAAAAACTGTTTTTT. It codes for CASGHGNEKLFF.

The rearrangement links TRBV7-3 to TRBJ2-7; 8 bases align to TRBD1. CDR3 size: 15 residues. J was trimmed by 5 bases and V by 0 bases; bases with no gene match: 6. CDR1 SGHTA and CDR2 FQGTGA come from the germline V gene. The CDR3 DNA follows: TGTGCCAGCAGCTTAACGGACAGGGCCGGAGACGAGCAGTACTTC. The encoded protein is CASSLTDRAGDEQYF.

This clone appeared a few times. This chain connects TRBV28 to TRBJ1-4; 10 nucleotides match TRBD1. The ends lost 5 bases at V and 7 bases at J; junction bases unmatched: 4. CDR3 length: 14 amino acids. CDR1 MDHEN and CDR2 SYDVKM come from the germline V gene. The CDR3 loop is CASSQTGGGEKLFF. The DNA for the CDR3 is TGTGCCAGCAGTCAGACAGGGGGCGGTGAAAAACTGTTTTTT.

The rearrangement joins TRBV27 to TRBJ1-6; a weak D match, TRBD1 (5 bases). The V end was cut by 0 bases, the J end by 7 bases, with 10 bases between. The CDR3 runs to 15 residues. Germline CDR1 is MNHEY and CDR2 is SMNVEV (reference sequence). The DNA of the CDR3 is TGTGCCAGCAGTTTATCGACAGTCTCCAATTCACCCCTCCACTTT. It codes for CASSLSTVSNSPLHF.

The chain recombines TRBV28 with TRBJ1-6; D unresolved. CDR3 length: 13 amino acids. Trimming pared 7 bases from V and 7 bases from J, leaving 11 bases between. Germline CDR1 is MDHEN and CDR2 is SYDVKM. The CDR3 protein is CASIPFGNSPLHF. The CDR3 DNA sequence: TGTGCCAGCATTCCTTTTGGGAATTCACCCCTCCACTTT.

The chain is built from TRBV4-2 and TRBJ1-2; D gene uncertain. Germline CDR1 and CDR2: LGHNA and YNFKEQ. Trimming stripped 4 bases from V and 0 bases from J, with 12 bases between. The CDR3 length is 15 residues. CDR3 sequence (DNA): TGTGCCAGCAGCCCAGGTCCCGGGACTAACTATGGCTACACCTTC. The encoded protein is CASSPGPGTNYGYTF.